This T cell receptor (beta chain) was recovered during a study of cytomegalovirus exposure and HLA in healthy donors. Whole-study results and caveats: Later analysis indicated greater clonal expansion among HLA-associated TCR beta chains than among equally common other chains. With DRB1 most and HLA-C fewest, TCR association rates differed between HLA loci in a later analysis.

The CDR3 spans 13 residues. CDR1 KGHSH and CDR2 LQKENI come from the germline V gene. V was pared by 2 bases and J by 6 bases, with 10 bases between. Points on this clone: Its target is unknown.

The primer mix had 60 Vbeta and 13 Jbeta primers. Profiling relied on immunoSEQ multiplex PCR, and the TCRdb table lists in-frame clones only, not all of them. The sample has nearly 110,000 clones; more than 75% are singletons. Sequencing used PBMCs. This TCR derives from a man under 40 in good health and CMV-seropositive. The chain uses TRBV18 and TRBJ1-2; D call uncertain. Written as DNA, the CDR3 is TGTGCCAGCTCACCAAATGAGGCGGATGGCTACACCTTC. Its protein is CASSPNEADGYTF.